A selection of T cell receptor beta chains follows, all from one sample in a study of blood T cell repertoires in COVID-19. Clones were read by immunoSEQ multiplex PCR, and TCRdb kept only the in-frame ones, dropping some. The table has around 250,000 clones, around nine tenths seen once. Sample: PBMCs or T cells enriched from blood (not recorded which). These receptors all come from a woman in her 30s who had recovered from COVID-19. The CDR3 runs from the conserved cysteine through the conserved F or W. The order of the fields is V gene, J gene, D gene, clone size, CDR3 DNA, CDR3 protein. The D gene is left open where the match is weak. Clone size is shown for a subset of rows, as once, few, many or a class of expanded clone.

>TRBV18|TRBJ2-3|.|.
TGTGCCAGCTCACCAGCTAGCTCACACGAATATACGCAGTATTTT
CASSPASSHEYTQYF
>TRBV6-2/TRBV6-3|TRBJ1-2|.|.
TGTGCCAGCAGTTATGTGATAGCCTCGAACTATGGCTACACCTTC
CASSYVIASNYGYTF
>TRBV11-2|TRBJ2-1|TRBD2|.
TGTGCCAGCAGCTTCGTAGCGGGAGTTCCAGACTTCAATGAGCAGTTCTTC
CASSFVAGVPDFNEQFF
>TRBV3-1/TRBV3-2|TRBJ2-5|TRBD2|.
TGTGCCAGCAGCGCCGGCGGCGGGGGCCAAGAGACCCAGTACTTC
CASSAGGGGQETQYF
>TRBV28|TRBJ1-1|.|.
TGTGCCAGCGAGAAAAAGGGTATGGAGGTCAAAGCTTTCTTT
CASEKKGMEVKAFF
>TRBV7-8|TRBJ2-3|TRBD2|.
TGTGCCAGCAGCTTAGGGACTAGCGGGAGGGCCAAAGATACGCAGTATTTT
CASSLGTSGRAKDTQYF
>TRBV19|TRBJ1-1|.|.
TGTGCCAGTAGTATGAGGGAGAAGAACACTGAAGCTTTCTTT
CASSMREKNTEAFF
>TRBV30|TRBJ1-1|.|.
TGTGCCTGGAGTGTTTCCGTGAACACTGAAGCTTTCTTT
CAWSVSVNTEAFF
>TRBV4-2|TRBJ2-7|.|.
TGTGCCAGCAGCCAAGATGTCCCGGGGGAGCAGTACTTC
CASSQDVPGEQYF
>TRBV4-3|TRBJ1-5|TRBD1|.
TGCGCCAGCAGCCAAGACCTGGGGGGACAGGGGTTTTTTCAGCCCCAGCATTTT
CASSQDLGGQGFFQPQHF
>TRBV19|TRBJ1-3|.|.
TGTGCCAGTAGTTCGGTTGGGGGCCTAGACTCTGGAAACACCATATATTTT
CASSSVGGLDSGNTIYF
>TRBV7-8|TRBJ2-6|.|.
TGTGCCAGCAGCTTAGTTAACAGGGCTGGGGCCAACGTCCTGACTTTC
CASSLVNRAGANVLTF
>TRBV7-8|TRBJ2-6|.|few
TGTGCCAGCAGACCTACTGCGGGCTCTGGGGCCAACGTCCTGACTTTC
CASRPTAGSGANVLTF
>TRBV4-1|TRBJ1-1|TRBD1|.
TGCGCCAGCAGCCAACCAGCCGGACAGGGGTTCTCTGAAGCTTTCTTT
CASSQPAGQGFSEAFF
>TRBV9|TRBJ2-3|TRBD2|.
TGTGCCAGCAGCCCGTTCTATTCGTTACTAGCGGGAGTCGCAGATACGCAGTATTTT
CASSPFYSLLAGVADTQYF
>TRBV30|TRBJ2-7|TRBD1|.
TGTGCCTGGAGTACCGGGGACAGGGGGCAGGGGCAGTACTTC
CAWSTGDRGQGQYF